The clone carrying this TCR beta chain was seen more than once but under ten times. CDR3 size: 13 residues. V dropped 8 bases and J dropped 0 bases, with 10 bases sitting between them. In germline, CDR1 is LGHDT, CDR2 YNNKEL (reference sequence). TCRdb used MiXCR to reprocess the 5' RACE reads, holding one entry per CDR3 protein. The table records some 62,000 distinct CDR3 sequences, 30% of them present only once. The sequence was collected from a female donor with breast cancer. Specimen: tumor-infiltrating naive CD4+ T cells sorted from the breast tumor. As to subset: naive CD4+ T cells, CD4+CD45RA+CD25-. The chain carries TRBV3-1 and TRBJ1-2; possibly TRBD1 for D (5 bases). This CDR3 is CASGGQTNYGYTF. CDR3 nucleotide sequence: TGTGCCAGCGGAGGACAAACTAACTATGGCTACACCTTC.